The 14 T cell receptor beta chains presented below share a single source sample, sequenced in a study of blood T cell repertoires in COVID-19. Assay used: immunoSEQ multiplex PCR; TCRdb lists only in-frame clones, some missing. Of approximately 270,000 clones in the sample, about 89% were seen once. Input material: peripheral blood. These receptor sequences come from a man aged 25 to 40 with acute or convalescent COVID-19.

The rearrangement joins TRBV21-1 to TRBJ1-1. TRBV21-1 is flagged as a pseudogene. The CDR3 contains 17 residues. CDR3 DNA: TGTGCCAGCAAAGCAAAACCAGGGACTGTTATGAACACTGAAGCTTTCTTT. The encoded protein is CASKAKPGTVMNTEAFF.

The chain uses TRBV3-1 (or the pseudogene TRBV3-2) and TRBJ2-7; 8 bases are shared with TRBD1. After removal of 4 bases from V and 5 bases from J, the junction contained 10 bases not matched to a gene. CDR1 and CDR2 from the germline V gene are LGHDT and YNNKEL (reference sequence). This CDR3 has 15 residues. The CDR3 region is CASSLPGTGFDEQYF. CDR3 nucleotides: TGTGCCAGCAGCCTCCCCGGGACAGGCTTTGACGAGCAGTACTTC.

CDR3 protein: CALKFRNTEAFF. The CDR3 nucleotides read TGTGCCTTGAAGTTTAGGAACACTGAAGCTTTCTTT. The chain couples TRBV30 to TRBJ1-1; D ambiguous. V was cut by 7 bases and J by 1 base, with 10 bases left in between. Germline CDR1 reads GTSNPN; CDR2 reads SVGIG (reference sequence). This CDR3 is built from 12 residues.

CDR3 residues: CASSSHGTSGTQYF. As DNA, the CDR3 is TGTGCCAGTAGCTCCCACGGGACTAGTGGGACCCAGTACTTC. This chain links TRBV19 with TRBJ2-5; 8 bases are shared with TRBD2. CDR1 is LNHDA, CDR2 SQIVND, per germline (reference sequence). Trimming cost V 6 bases and J 7 bases; bases outside gene matches: 10. CDR3 length equals 14 residues.

In DNA, the CDR3 is TGTGCCTGGGGCCGGGACAGGGGAGGTCAGCCCCAGCATTTT. It is translated as CAWGRDRGGQPQHF. The V and J genes are TRBV30 and TRBJ1-5, with 10 bases aligning to TRBD1. This CDR3 region has 14 residues. CDR1 is GTSNPN, CDR2 SVGIG, per germline (reference sequence). The junction had 7 bases not matched to a gene; V was cut back by 5 bases and J by 6 bases.

The V gene is TRBV7-2, the J gene TRBJ2-1, with TRBD2 identical over 8 bases. With V trimmed by 1 base and J by 6 bases, 5 bases remained unmatched. There are 15 residues in the CDR3. CDR1 and CDR2 from the germline V gene are SGHTA and FQGNSA. The CDR3 region is CASSLVGTSFNEQFF. The CDR3 DNA reads as TGTGCCAGCAGCTTAGTAGGGACTAGTTTCAATGAGCAGTTCTTC.

The genes are TRBV28 and TRBJ2-7; TRBD1 agrees at 8 bases. The V and J ends lost 5 bases and 3 bases, in that order; junction bases with no gene match: 9. CDR3 length: 15 amino acids. The germline V gene has CDR1 MDHEN and CDR2 SYDVKM. The CDR3 here is CASSPLGQGGYEQYF. In nucleotides, the CDR3 is TGTGCCAGCAGTCCACTTGGACAGGGCGGCTACGAGCAGTACTTC.

This chain joins TRBV7-9 and TRBJ1-2; 10 bases match TRBD1. This CDR3 region has 18 residues. From germline, CDR1 is SEHNR and CDR2 FQNEAQ (reference sequence). Trimming removed 1 base from V and 0 bases from J; junction bases left unmatched: 8. The CDR3 DNA is TGTGCCAGCAGCTTAGAAGAGGGACAGGGGCCTACTAACTATGGCTACACCTTC. This sequence encodes CASSLEEGQGPTNYGYTF.

The chain is built from TRBV19 and TRBJ1-2; D gene ambiguous. The CDR3 consists of 15 residues. CDR1 and CDR2 from the germline V gene are LNHDA and SQIVND (reference sequence). The germline V and J ends were trimmed by 5 bases and 0 bases, with 13 bases remaining between them. The CDR3 here is CASSVDWGANYGYTF. The CDR3 region has the DNA TGTGCCAGTAGTGTCGACTGGGGAGCTAACTATGGCTACACCTTC. The full variable domain, in which reference TRBV19 and TRBJ1-2 provide the parts outside the CDR3, is DGGITQSPKYLFRKEGQNVTLSCEQNLNHDAMYWYRQDPGQGLRLIYYSQIVNDFQKGDIAEGYSVSREKKESFPLTVTSAQKNPTAFYLCASSVDWGANYGYTFGSGTRLTVV.

V and J are TRBV2 and TRBJ1-1; no clear D gene. Trimming left V 6 bases short and J 1 base short, with 9 bases between. This CDR3 contains 13 residues. Per the germline V gene, CDR1 is SNHLY and CDR2 is FYNNEI. CDR3 in DNA: TGTGCCAGCAGAGGTGAGGCGAACACTGAAGCTTTCTTT. Its translation is CASRGEANTEAFF.

The genes are TRBV9 and TRBJ2-3; no firm D call. Trimming left V 0 bases short and J 6 bases short, with 8 bases between. CDR3 length: 13 amino acids. Germline V gives CDR1 SGDLS, CDR2 YYNGEE. CDR3: CASSVGTRDTQYF. The DNA for the CDR3 is TGTGCCAGCAGCGTAGGAACCCGGGATACGCAGTATTTT.

As to this clone: Distinct nucleotide sequences in the sample also encode this CDR3. This sequence joins TRBV14 and TRBJ2-7; no clear D. V shed 0 bases and J shed 5 bases, with 11 bases lying between them. The CDR3 runs 14 residues. Germline V gene lookup returns CDR1 SGHDN and CDR2 FVKESK. CDR3 protein: CASSQDSVLDEQYF. CDR3 nucleotides: TGTGCCAGCAGCCAAGATTCGGTCTTGGACGAGCAGTACTTC.

The rearrangement joins TRBV11-2 to TRBJ1-1; TRBD1 aligns across 11 bases. V was clipped by 7 bases and J by 5 bases; unmatched bases: 6. Germline loops: CDR1 SGHAT, CDR2 FQNNGV. The length of the CDR3 is 14 residues. CDR3 DNA: TGTGCCAGCATACCCGGGACAGGGGGTACTGAAGCTTTCTTT. It encodes CASIPGTGGTEAFF.

The table lists this clone with a count of one. This sequence joins TRBV12-3 or TRBV12-4 and TRBJ2-3, with D perhaps TRBD2 (5 bases). The V and J ends lost 6 bases and 4 bases respectively, with 8 bases between them. This CDR3 comprises 12 residues. The CDR3 spells CASRLVADTQYF. The CDR3 DNA follows: TGTGCCAGCAGACTAGTGGCAGATACGCAGTATTTT.